A single sample is the source of the 13 T cell receptor beta chains below, sequenced in a study of blood T cell repertoires in COVID-19. The data were produced by immunoSEQ multiplex PCR, yet TCRdb's version contains in-frame clones alone and is incomplete. The sample has roughly 300,000 clones; about nine tenths are singletons. The source material was PBMCs or T cells enriched from blood (not recorded which). These receptors originate from a man younger than 40 who had recovered from COVID-19.

The rearrangement uses TRBV6-5 and TRBJ1-2; 7 nucleotides agree with TRBD1. V shed 5 bases and J 6 bases; nucleotides not matched to a gene: 6. The CDR3 sequence is 13 residues long. The germline V gene has CDR1 MNHEY and CDR2 SVGAGI. The CDR3 DNA sequence: TGTGCCAGCAGTAGGGACAGCCTTAATGGCTACACCTTC. The encoded protein is CASSRDSLNGYTF.

This chain links TRBV19 with TRBJ2-4, with 7 bases that match TRBD2. The CDR3 is 14 residues long. Germline V gives CDR1 LNHDA, CDR2 SQIVND (reference sequence). V lost 3 bases and J lost 8; bases outside the gene matches: 7. CDR3 loop: CASSIGGGSDIQYF. CDR3 coding DNA: TGTGCCAGTAGTATCGGCGGGGGATCGGACATTCAGTACTTC.

J is TRBJ1-1 and V is TRBV15; D remains ambiguous. In germline, CDR1 is LNHNV, CDR2 YYDKDF (reference sequence). Trimming stripped 5 bases from V and 0 bases from J, with 13 bases between. The CDR3 runs 15 residues. The chain's CDR3 is CATSGASGVNTEAFF. The CDR3 DNA sequence: TGTGCCACCAGCGGAGCTTCAGGTGTGAACACTGAAGCTTTCTTT.

A single count supports this clone. This chain connects TRBV5-8 to TRBJ2-7; 7 bases fit TRBD1. The CDR3 totals 15 residues. Germline CDR1 reads SGHTS; CDR2 reads YDEGEE. Losses at the gene ends were 4 bases for V and 2 bases for J; bases not matched to a gene: 9. The CDR3 reads CASSDQGVLAYEQYF. The CDR3, as DNA: TGTGCCAGCAGCGATCAGGGGGTGTTAGCCTACGAGCAGTACTTC.

The rearrangement joins TRBV7-8 to TRBJ2-1; D is unclear. The CDR3 sequence is 15 residues long. Trimming removed 1 base from V and 2 bases from J, with 9 bases in between. From germline, CDR1 is SGHVS and CDR2 FQNEAQ. The CDR3 nucleotides read TGTGCCAGCAGCTTAGAGTCGAGAGCCTACAATGAGCAGTTCTTC. This sequence encodes CASSLESRAYNEQFF.

V is TRBV21-1 and J is TRBJ1-2; the table's D gene call, TRBD1, was not cross checked with the DNA. TRBV21-1 is a listed pseudogene. CDR3 length: 15 residues. The CDR3 loop reads CASSKRRDRQDGYTF. CDR3 in DNA: TGTGCCAGCAGCAAACGCCGGGACAGGCAGGATGGCTACACCTTC.

J is TRBJ2-2 and V is TRBV5-6; D is unresolved. This CDR3 has 13 residues. The germline V gene has CDR1 SGHDT and CDR2 YYEEEE. The V end lost 7 bases, the J end lost 5 bases, and 12 bases lay between the germline ends. For the CDR3, the DNA is TGTGCCAGCGTATTGACTGGGACCGGGGAGCTGTTTTTT. This sequence encodes CASVLTGTGELFF.

This CDR3 is CASSLAPSGETYEQYF. For the CDR3, the DNA is TGCGCCAGCAGCTTGGCTCCTAGCGGGGAAACCTACGAGCAGTACTTC. The gene calls are TRBV5-1 and TRBJ2-7; 9 bases line up with TRBD2. The CDR3 totals 16 residues. Germline-derived CDR1 and CDR2 are SGHRS and YFSETQ. The junction had 6 bases not matched to a gene; V was cut back by 0 bases and J by 2 bases.

The V gene is TRBV24-1, the J gene TRBJ2-3, with D tentatively TRBD1 (5 bases). From germline, CDR1 is KGHDR and CDR2 SFDVKD. CDR3 length: 16 residues. Trimming removed 5 bases from V and 3 bases from J, with 17 bases in between. As DNA, the CDR3 is TGTGCCACCAGTGCCTTGGGGCGGTTCGAAACAGATACGCAGTATTTT. It is translated as CATSALGRFETDTQYF.

This chain connects TRBV5-1 to TRBJ1-1, with 8 bases matching TRBD1. This CDR3 has 14 residues. Germline loops: CDR1 SGHRS, CDR2 YFSETQ. V gave up 3 bases and J gave up 4 bases; unmatched junction bases: 5. The CDR3 nucleotides are TGCGCCAGCAGCTCGGGGACAGGATCCACTGAAGCTTTCTTT. It codes for CASSSGTGSTEAFF.

The chain links TRBV6-5 to TRBJ1-1, with D possibly TRBD1 on 6 matching bases. The CDR3 is 15 amino acids. Germline CDR1 MNHEY, CDR2 SVGAGI. V lost 5 bases and J lost 0, with 13 bases in between. DNA for the CDR3: TGTGCCAGCAGTCCCAGGACAGCTCTGAACACTGAAGCTTTCTTT. It yields the protein CASSPRTALNTEAFF.

The CDR3 nucleotides read TGTGCCAGCAGTTTACGGGGGGCTGGAAACACCATATATTTT. It is translated as CASSLRGAGNTIYF. The rearrangement links TRBV27 to TRBJ1-3; D perhaps matches TRBD1 (5 bases). CDR1 and CDR2 from the germline V gene are MNHEY and SMNVEV (reference sequence). Trimming cost V 2 bases and J 2 bases, with 7 bases left between them. There are 14 residues in the CDR3.

The chain is built from TRBV6-5 and TRBJ2-7, with D hard to call. The V gene's germline CDR1 is MNHEY and CDR2 SVGAGI. The germline V and J ends were trimmed by 4 bases and 1 base, with 14 bases remaining between them. CDR3 length: 15 residues. Here the CDR3 DNA reads TGTGCCAGCAGTTGGCTAATGATCGGGTCCTACGAGCAGTACTTC. Translated: CASSWLMIGSYEQYF.